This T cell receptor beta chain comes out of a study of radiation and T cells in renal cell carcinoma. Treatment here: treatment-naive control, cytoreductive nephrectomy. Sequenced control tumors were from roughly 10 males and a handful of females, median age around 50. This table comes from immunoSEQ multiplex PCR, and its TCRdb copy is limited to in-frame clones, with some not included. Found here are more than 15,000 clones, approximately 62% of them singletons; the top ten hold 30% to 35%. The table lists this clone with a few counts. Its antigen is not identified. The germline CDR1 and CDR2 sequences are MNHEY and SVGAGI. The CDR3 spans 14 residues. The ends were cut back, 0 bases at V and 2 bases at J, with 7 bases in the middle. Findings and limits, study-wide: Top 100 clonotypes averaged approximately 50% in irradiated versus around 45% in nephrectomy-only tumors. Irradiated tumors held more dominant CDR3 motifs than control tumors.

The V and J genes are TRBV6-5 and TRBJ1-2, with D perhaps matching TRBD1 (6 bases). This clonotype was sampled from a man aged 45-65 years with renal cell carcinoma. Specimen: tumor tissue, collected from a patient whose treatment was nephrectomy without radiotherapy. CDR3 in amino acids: CASSYSGGNYGYTF. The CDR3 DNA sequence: TGTGCCAGCAGTTACTCCGGGGGCAACTATGGCTACACCTTC.